Shown below are 31 T cell receptor beta chains from a single sample sequenced in a study of T cell responses to AZD1222 COVID-19 vaccine. Sequencing used immunoSEQ multiplex PCR; TCRdb keeps in-frame clones, though not all of them. The repertoire consists of 190,000 or so clones, with approximately 90% occurring once and the leading ten covering about 25%. The material sequenced was peripheral blood, taken 28 days after the second AZD1222 dose. The receptors here all came from an adult who received the AZD1222 COVID-19 vaccine.

V is TRBV7-9 and J is TRBJ2-1; 12 bases match TRBD1. Germline values: CDR1 SEHNR, CDR2 FQNEAQ (reference sequence). V dropped 3 bases and J dropped 14; count of bases not matched to a gene: 8. The CDR3 covers 14 residues. The CDR3 nucleotides read TGTGCCAGCAGCTTTGGGACAGGGGGCAAGGAGGAGTTCTTC. Translated: CASSFGTGGKEEFF.

J is TRBJ1-5 and V is TRBV18; maybe TRBD1 (6 bases). The CDR3 spans 15 residues. The V gene's germline CDR1 is KGHSH and CDR2 LQKENI. V lost 6 bases and J lost 4, with 16 bases in between. The CDR3 spells CASSTQGGGNQPQHF. The CDR3 region has the DNA TGTGCCAGCTCGACACAGGGCGGGGGGAATCAGCCCCAGCATTTT.

CDR3 nucleotides: TGTGCCAGCCGCAGGGGGGGCACTGAAGCTTTCTTT. Encoded protein: CASRRGGTEAFF. This chain connects TRBV25-1 to TRBJ1-1; TRBD1 agrees at 7 bases. The CDR3 sequence is 12 residues long. CDR1 and CDR2 from the germline V gene are MGHDK and SYGVNS. Trimming took 8 bases from V and 4 from J; bases not matched to a gene: 4.

The chain links TRBV15 to TRBJ2-7; D possibly matches TRBD1 or TRBD2 (6 bases each). CDR1 LNHNV and CDR2 YYDKDF come from the germline V gene (reference sequence). This CDR3 is built from 14 residues. V shed 6 bases and J shed 3 bases, with 15 bases lying between them. Written as DNA, the CDR3 is TGTGCCACCAGAGGAGGGGGTTCAAACTACGAGCAGTACTTC. Amino acids: CATRGGGSNYEQYF. Supplemented by reference TRBV15 and TRBJ2-7, the full variable domain reads DAMVIQNPRYQVTQFGKPVTLSCSQTLNHNVMYWYQQKSSQAPKLLFHYYDKDFNNEADTPDNFQSRRPNTSFCFLDIRSPGLGDTAMYLCATRGGGSNYEQYFGPGTRLTVT.

This sequence joins TRBV4-2 and TRBJ2-3, with D unclear. The CDR3 runs 13 residues. Trimming took off 2 bases at V and 5 bases at J, with 8 bases between the two ends. CDR1 and CDR2 from the germline V gene are LGHNA and YNFKEQ. The DNA of the CDR3 is TGTGCCAGCAGCCAAAATTCGGGAGATACGCAGTATTTT. Translation: CASSQNSGDTQYF.

The V and J genes are TRBV7-2 and TRBJ1-2; tentative D call: TRBD1 (5 bases). Germline assignment: CDR1 SGHTA and CDR2 FQGNSA. This CDR3 spans 16 amino acids. V lost 2 bases and J 6 bases, leaving 19 bases between the germline ends. The CDR3 sequence: CASSLSASGRAHGYTF. In nucleotides, the CDR3 is TGTGCCAGCAGCTTATCGGCGAGCGGCAGGGCTCATGGCTACACCTTC.

This sequence joins TRBV6-5 and TRBJ1-2, with TRBD1 identical over 8 bases. The junction had 7 bases not matched to a gene; V was cut back by 2 bases and J by 8 bases. Germline CDR1 and CDR2: MNHEY and SVGAGI. The CDR3 is 14 residues long. The DNA for the CDR3 is TGTGCCAGCAGTTACCGGCAGGGGGCACTCGGCTACACCTTC. Protein: CASSYRQGALGYTF.

The V call is TRBV28, the J call TRBJ1-4; D is undetermined. V was cut by 4 bases and J by 5 bases, with 17 bases left in between. Germline loops: CDR1 MDHEN, CDR2 SYDVKM. The CDR3 length is 16 residues. The DNA for the CDR3 is TGTGCCAGCAGTTCCCCTACCCGGGCGCAGAATGAAAAACTGTTTTTT. Encoded protein: CASSSPTRAQNEKLFF.

The chain uses TRBV19 and TRBJ1-5; 7 bases fit TRBD1. Germline trimming cut 7 bases from V and 9 bases from J; bases unmatched to any gene: 15. From germline, CDR1 is LNHDA and CDR2 SQIVND (reference sequence). The CDR3 has 15 residues. Written as DNA, the CDR3 is TGTGCCAGTACCCCAACCCGACAGGGTCCTCCGCCCCAGCATTTT. Protein: CASTPTRQGPPPQHF. The full variable domain, in which reference TRBV19 and TRBJ1-5 provide the parts outside the CDR3, is DGGITQSPKYLFRKEGQNVTLSCEQNLNHDAMYWYRQDPGQGLRLIYYSQIVNDFQKGDIAEGYSVSREKKESFPLTVTSAQKNPTAFYLCASTPTRQGPPPQHFGDGTRLSIL.

The rearrangement joins TRBV19 to TRBJ2-2; D possibly corresponds to TRBD1 (6 bases). The CDR3 has 16 residues. The germline CDR1 and CDR2 sequences are LNHDA and SQIVND (reference sequence). Trimming cost V 6 bases and J 4 bases, with 18 bases left between them. The CDR3: CASREGELAFTGELFF. The DNA for the CDR3 is TGTGCCAGTAGAGAGGGGGAGCTAGCCTTCACCGGGGAGCTGTTTTTT.

V gene TRBV7-2 combines with J gene TRBJ2-2; possible D gene TRBD1, 5 bases. Per germline, CDR1 SGHTA and CDR2 FQGNSA. This CDR3 region has 15 residues. Trimming left V 3 bases short and J 5 bases short, with 13 bases between. The CDR3 spells CASSLSRPGTGELFF. The CDR3 nucleotides are TGTGCCAGCAGCTTGAGCAGGCCAGGGACCGGGGAGCTGTTTTTT.

This chain links TRBV6-2 or TRBV6-3 with TRBJ2-7, with D maybe TRBD1 (6 bases). The CDR3 spans 12 residues. V gave up 5 bases and J gave up 5 bases, with 10 bases separating them. Germline loops: CDR1 MNHEY, CDR2 SVGEGT. CDR3 nucleotides: TGTGCCAGCAGTGGGGACACGGACGAGCAGTACTTC. As protein: CASSGDTDEQYF.

With respect to this clone: One end of the junction is discordant with germline, which a read error may explain. DNA of the CDR3: TGTGCCAGCAGCGAAGAGGGACTAGATAATGAGCAGTTCTTC. This translates into CASSEEGLDNEQFF. The chain is built from TRBV3-1 (or the pseudogene TRBV3-2) and TRBJ2-1; the match to TRBD2 covers 8 bases. The length of the CDR3 is 14 residues. Germline assignment: CDR1 LGHDT and CDR2 YNNKEL (reference sequence).

The chain joins TRBV7-9 to TRBJ1-1; D is ambiguous. V lost 2 bases and J 0 bases, leaving 7 bases between the germline ends. There are 14 residues in the CDR3. Germline CDR1 and CDR2: SEHNR and FQNEAQ (reference sequence). CDR3 nucleotide sequence: TGTGCCAGCAGCTTAAGCAGTATGAACACTGAAGCTTTCTTT. Encoded protein: CASSLSSMNTEAFF.

This chain joins TRBV2 and TRBJ1-1; D unresolved. V was cut by 4 bases and J by 6 bases, with 12 bases left in between. This CDR3 is 13 amino acids long. Germline CDR1 reads SNHLY; CDR2 reads FYNNEI. Written as DNA, the CDR3 is TGTGCCAGCAGTGCTATCCATGGAGCTGAAGCTTTCTTT. Amino acids: CASSAIHGAEAFF.

The chain links TRBV19 to TRBJ1-2; no clear D gene. This CDR3 spans 15 amino acids. The V gene lost 3 bases and the J gene lost 3 bases, with 14 bases spanning the gap. The germline V gene has CDR1 LNHDA and CDR2 SQIVND (reference sequence). CDR3 loop: CASSIYVPGDYGYTF. In nucleotides, the CDR3 is TGTGCCAGTAGTATTTACGTCCCCGGGGACTATGGCTACACCTTC.

V gene TRBV18 combines with J gene TRBJ2-6; D might be TRBD2 (5 bases). Deletions cut 6 bases from V and 2 bases from J, with 11 bases between. This CDR3 comprises 15 residues. The germline V gene has CDR1 KGHSH and CDR2 LQKENI. DNA of the CDR3: TGTGCCAGCTCGCTCAACGGGGCTGGGGCCAACGTCCTGACTTTC. Translating gives CASSLNGAGANVLTF.

The rearrangement joins TRBV30 to TRBJ2-1; D uncertain. Germline V gene lookup returns CDR1 GTSNPN and CDR2 SVGIG (reference sequence). The germline V and J ends were trimmed by 4 bases and 9 bases, with 13 bases remaining between them. The CDR3 runs 12 residues. The CDR3 loop is CAWTSRIGEQFF. CDR3 bases: TGTGCCTGGACCAGCCGAATCGGTGAGCAGTTCTTC.

The CDR3 is CASSPGLAGAHYEQYF. For the CDR3, the DNA is TGTGCCAGCAGCCCAGGACTAGCGGGAGCCCACTACGAGCAGTACTTC. V usage is TRBV5-5 and J usage is TRBJ2-7; 13 nucleotides match TRBD2. The V and J ends lost 4 bases and 3 bases, in that order; junction bases with no gene match: 7. Germline values: CDR1 SGHKS, CDR2 YYEKEE (reference sequence). The CDR3 totals 16 residues.

The chain is built from TRBV7-2 and TRBJ1-5; TRBD1 matches 8 bases. The CDR3 consists of 14 residues. Trimming removed 3 bases from V and 5 bases from J; junction bases left unmatched: 3. Germline V CDR1 and CDR2: SGHTA, FQGNSA. The DNA of the CDR3 is TGTGCCAGCAGCTTGCAGGGGGCGGATCAGCCCCAGCATTTT. It specifies CASSLQGADQPQHF.

This clone was observed a handful of times. The gene calls are TRBV5-6 and TRBJ2-2; 8 nucleotides align to TRBD2. There are 15 residues in the CDR3. Germline trimming cut 2 bases from V and 7 bases from J; bases unmatched to any gene: 7. CDR1 is SGHDT, CDR2 YYEEEE, per germline. The CDR3 nucleotides are TGTGCCAGCAGCTTTGGCGCGGGAGGCTTCGGGGAGCTGTTTTTT. Protein sequence: CASSFGAGGFGELFF.

The chain carries TRBV9 and TRBJ2-3; D is possibly TRBD2 (6 bases). V was trimmed by 6 bases and J by 4 bases, leaving 15 bases between them. This CDR3 has 14 amino acids. Germline CDR1 is SGDLS and CDR2 is YYNGEE. The CDR3 DNA is TGTGCCAGCAACAGCGGAGGGGTACCAGATACGCAGTATTTT. This gives the protein CASNSGGVPDTQYF. The full variable domain, in which reference TRBV9 and TRBJ2-3 provide the parts outside the CDR3, is DSGVTQTPKHLITATGQRVTLRCSPRSGDLSVYWYQQSLDQGLQFLIQYYNGEERAKGNILERFSAQQFPDLHSELNLSSLELGDSALYFCASNSGGVPDTQYFGPGTRLTVL.

To note about this clone: The same CDR3 also results from other DNA sequences found in this sample. The chain uses TRBV9 and TRBJ1-2; D uncertain. Trimming cost V 4 bases and J 2 bases, with 15 bases left between them. The CDR3 spans 15 residues. CDR1 is SGDLS, CDR2 YYNGEE, per germline. CDR3 DNA sequence: TGTGCCAGCAGCCCCCGCGGGCAGAACAACTATGGCTACACCTTC. Translating it yields CASSPRGQNNYGYTF. The variable domain in full, completed from reference TRBV9 and TRBJ1-2, reads DSGVTQTPKHLITATGQRVTLRCSPRSGDLSVYWYQQSLDQGLQFLIQYYNGEERAKGNILERFSAQQFPDLHSELNLSSLELGDSALYFCASSPRGQNNYGYTFGSGTRLTVV.

The J gene is TRBJ1-3, the V gene TRBV9, with D tentatively TRBD1 (5 bases). Trimming took 3 bases from V and 4 from J, leaving 17 bases between them. Per germline, CDR1 SGDLS and CDR2 YYNGEE. This CDR3 is 16 amino acids long. The CDR3 DNA follows: TGTGCCAGCAGCGCAACGGCGGGGGGTTCCGGAAACACCATATATTTT. This encodes CASSATAGGSGNTIYF.

The chain has TRBV7-3 and TRBJ2-2; D ambiguous. This CDR3 spans 13 amino acids. V shed 3 bases and J shed 6 bases, with 8 bases lying between them. CDR1 is SGHTA and CDR2 is FQGTGA in the germline V gene. This CDR3 reads CASSFSPPGELFF. The CDR3, as DNA: TGTGCCAGCAGCTTCTCCCCCCCCGGGGAGCTGTTTTTT.

The chain links TRBV4-2 to TRBJ2-2; a weak D match, TRBD1 (6 bases). CDR3 length: 14 amino acids. Germline assignment: CDR1 LGHNA and CDR2 YNFKEQ. V was pared by 6 bases and J by 2 bases, with 10 bases between. CDR3: CASSPGHNTGELFF. DNA for the CDR3: TGTGCCAGCAGTCCGGGACATAACACCGGGGAGCTGTTTTTT.

The V and J genes are TRBV19 and TRBJ2-2, with D hard to call. Germline loops: CDR1 LNHDA, CDR2 SQIVND (reference sequence). V was pared by 3 bases and J by 1 base, with 6 bases between. This CDR3 has 14 amino acids. The CDR3 sequence: CASSIHWNTGELFF. The DNA of the CDR3 is TGTGCCAGTAGTATCCACTGGAACACCGGGGAGCTGTTTTTT.

The rearrangement links TRBV5-4 to TRBJ2-1, with D unresolved. V was shortened by 3 bases and J by 10 bases, with 23 bases between the two germline ends. The germline CDR1 and CDR2 sequences are SGHNT and YYREEE (reference sequence). The CDR3 spans 16 residues. Written as DNA, the CDR3 is TGTGCCAGCAGCTCGCCGGGTCTGTACGGGCTTAACGAGCAGTTCTTC. Its protein product is CASSSPGLYGLNEQFF.

In this sample, this clone turned up once. V usage is TRBV28 and J usage is TRBJ1-6, with 7 bases aligning to TRBD1. The CDR3 sequence is 15 residues long. Germline CDR1 MDHEN, CDR2 SYDVKM. With 3 bases clipped from V and 7 bases from J, the junction kept 6 bases outside the gene matches. CDR3 region: CASSFGGQENSPLHF. The DNA for the CDR3 is TGTGCCAGCAGTTTCGGAGGACAGGAGAATTCACCCCTCCACTTT.

V is TRBV2 and J is TRBJ2-5; possibly TRBD1 for D (5 bases). V was cut by 9 bases and J by 1 base, with 6 bases left in between. The CDR3 extends over 11 amino acids. Germline assignment: CDR1 SNHLY and CDR2 FYNNEI. CDR3 residues: CARGAQETQYF. The CDR3 DNA follows: TGTGCCAGAGGGGCCCAAGAGACCCAGTACTTC.

The V gene is TRBV28, the J gene TRBJ2-7, with 9 bases fitting TRBD1. CDR1 is MDHEN, CDR2 SYDVKM, per germline. This CDR3 region has 13 residues. Unmatched junction bases numbered 10, after V lost 10 bases and J lost 6 bases. Here the CDR3 reads CANQPQGASEQYF. In DNA form, the CDR3 reads TGTGCCAATCAACCACAGGGGGCCAGCGAGCAGTACTTC.